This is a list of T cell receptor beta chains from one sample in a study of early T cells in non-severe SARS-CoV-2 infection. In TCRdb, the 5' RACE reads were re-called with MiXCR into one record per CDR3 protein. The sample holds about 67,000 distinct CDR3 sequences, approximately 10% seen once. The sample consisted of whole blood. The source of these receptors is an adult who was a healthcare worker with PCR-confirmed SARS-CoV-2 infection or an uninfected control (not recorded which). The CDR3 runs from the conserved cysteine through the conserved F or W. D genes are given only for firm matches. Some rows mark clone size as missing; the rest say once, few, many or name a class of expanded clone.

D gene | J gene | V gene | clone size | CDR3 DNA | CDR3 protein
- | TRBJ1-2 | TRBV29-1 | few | TGCAGCGTTGCCACACCCTATGGCTACACCTTC | CSVATPYGYTF
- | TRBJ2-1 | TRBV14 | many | TGTGCCAGCAGCCGCAGACTGGGACTTTACAATGAGCAGTTCTTC | CASSRRLGLYNEQFF
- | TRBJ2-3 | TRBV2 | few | TGTGCCAGCCGCTCTACTTCTACTAGGTTCACAGATACGCAGTATTTT | CASRSTSTRFTDTQYF
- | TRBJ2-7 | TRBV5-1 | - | TGCGCCAGCAGCTACTTAGGCAAAGCCTACGAGCAGTACTTC | CASSYLGKAYEQYF
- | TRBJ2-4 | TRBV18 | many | TGTGCCAGCTCGCCGTCCCAGGGAGCCAAAAACATTCAGTACTTC | CASSPSQGAKNIQYF
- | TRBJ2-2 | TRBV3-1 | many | TGTGCCAGCAGCCAAGCCAGGGGGGCCGGGGAGCTGTTTTTT | CASSQARGAGELFF
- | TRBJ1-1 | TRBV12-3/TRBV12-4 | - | TGTGCCAGCAGTTCACAGGATAGTACTGAAGCTTTCTTT | CASSSQDSTEAFF
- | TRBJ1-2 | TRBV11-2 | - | TGTGCCAGCAGCCCTGGCGAGTTTAACTATGGCTACACCTTC | CASSPGEFNYGYTF
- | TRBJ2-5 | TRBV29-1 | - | TGCAGCGCTACCGTCAGGGTCCGTGAGACCCAGTACTTC | CSATVRVRETQYF
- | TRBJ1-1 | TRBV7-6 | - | TGTGCCAGCAGCTCCACGGACGGGGCGCCTTGGATGAACACTGAAGCTTTCTTT | CASSSTDGAPWMNTEAFF
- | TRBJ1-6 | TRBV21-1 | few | TGTGCCAGCAGCAAAGCCGGGACCTATAATTCACCCCTCCACTTT | CASSKAGTYNSPLHF
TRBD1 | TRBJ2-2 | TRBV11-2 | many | TGTGCCAGCAGCCTCCCGGGACAGGGGTTTTTTGCCGGGGAGCTGTTTTTT | CASSLPGQGFFAGELFF
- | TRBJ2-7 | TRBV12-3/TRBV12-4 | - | TGTGCCAGCAGTTCCGCTGGGGCGCAGTACTTC | CASSSAGAQYF
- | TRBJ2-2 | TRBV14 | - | TGTGCCAGCAGCCCGGGCACGAACACCGGGGAGCTGTTTTTT | CASSPGTNTGELFF
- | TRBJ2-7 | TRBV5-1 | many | TGCGCCAGCAGCTTGGTCAGGGCCCCGAACTACGAGCAGTACTTC | CASSLVRAPNYEQYF
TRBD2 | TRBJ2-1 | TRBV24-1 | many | TGTGCCACCAGTGACCCCGGGACTAGCGGGAGTAATGAGCAGTTCTTC | CATSDPGTSGSNEQFF
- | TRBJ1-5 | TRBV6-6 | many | TGTGCCAGCAGTTACATCCCTCCCGGGGGCAATCAGCCCCAGCATTTT | CASSYIPPGGNQPQHF